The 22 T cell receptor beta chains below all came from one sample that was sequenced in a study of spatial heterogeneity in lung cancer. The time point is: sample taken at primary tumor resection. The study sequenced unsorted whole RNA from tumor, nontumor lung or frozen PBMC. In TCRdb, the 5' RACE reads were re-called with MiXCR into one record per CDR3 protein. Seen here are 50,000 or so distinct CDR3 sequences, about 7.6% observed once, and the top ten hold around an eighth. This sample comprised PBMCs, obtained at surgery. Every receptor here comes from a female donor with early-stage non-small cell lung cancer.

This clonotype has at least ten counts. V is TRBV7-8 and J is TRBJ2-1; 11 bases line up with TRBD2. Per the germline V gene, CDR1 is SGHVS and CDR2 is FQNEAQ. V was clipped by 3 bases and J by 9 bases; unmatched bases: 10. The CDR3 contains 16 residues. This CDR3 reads CASSFIAGGQAGEQFF. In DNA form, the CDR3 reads TGTGCCAGCAGCTTTATAGCGGGGGGGCAGGCAGGTGAGCAGTTCTTC.

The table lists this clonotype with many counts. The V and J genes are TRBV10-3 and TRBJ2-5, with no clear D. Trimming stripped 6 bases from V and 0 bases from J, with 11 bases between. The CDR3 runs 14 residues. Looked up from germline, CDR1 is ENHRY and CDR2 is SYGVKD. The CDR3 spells CAIRATVYQETQYF. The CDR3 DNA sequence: TGTGCCATCAGGGCTACAGTGTACCAAGAGACCCAGTACTTC.

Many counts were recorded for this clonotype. The CDR3 DNA sequence: TGTGCCAGCTCACCAACCCCTTCGACAGGGGGCCAAGAGACCCAGTACTTC. Amino acids: CASSPTPSTGGQETQYF. The genes are TRBV18 and TRBJ2-5; 9 bases line up with TRBD1. V trimming: 2 bases; J trimming: 1 base; junction bases outside the gene matches: 8. The CDR3 totals 17 residues. Germline V gene lookup returns CDR1 KGHSH and CDR2 LQKENI. The full variable domain, completed using reference TRBV18 and TRBJ2-5, is NAGVMQNPRHLVRRRGQEARLRCSPMKGHSHVYWYRQLPEEGLKFMVYLQKENIIDESGMPKERFSAEFPKEGPSILRIQQVVRGDSAAYFCASSPTPSTGGQETQYFGPGTRLLVL.

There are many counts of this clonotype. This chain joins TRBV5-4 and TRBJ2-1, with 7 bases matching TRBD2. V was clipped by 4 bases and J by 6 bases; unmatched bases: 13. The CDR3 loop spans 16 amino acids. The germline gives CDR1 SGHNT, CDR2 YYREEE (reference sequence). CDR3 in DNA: TGTGCCAGCAGCCCCCCGGGCGGGGGTTATCGCAATGAGCAGTTCTTC. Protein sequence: CASSPPGGGYRNEQFF.

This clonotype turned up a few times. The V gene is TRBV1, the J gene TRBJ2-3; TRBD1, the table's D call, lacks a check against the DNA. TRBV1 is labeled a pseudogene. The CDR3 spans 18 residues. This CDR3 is CTSSQDGAPGLSTDTQYF. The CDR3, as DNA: TGCACCAGCAGCCAAGATGGGGCGCCGGGACTGAGCACAGATACGCAGTATTTT.

The CDR3: CASNLGTLYEQYF. CDR3 DNA sequence: TGTGCCAGCAACCTAGGGACACTTTACGAGCAGTACTTC. The chain links TRBV2 to TRBJ2-7, with D possibly TRBD1 on 6 matching bases. Germline lookup yields CDR1 SNHLY and CDR2 FYNNEI. V lost 7 bases to trimming and J lost 4 bases, with 14 bases between them. The CDR3 extends over 13 amino acids.

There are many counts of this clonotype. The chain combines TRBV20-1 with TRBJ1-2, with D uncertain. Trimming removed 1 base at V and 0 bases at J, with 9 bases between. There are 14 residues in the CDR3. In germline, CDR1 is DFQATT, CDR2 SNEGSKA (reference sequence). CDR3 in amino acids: CSARALTTNYGYTF. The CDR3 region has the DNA TGCAGTGCTAGAGCACTGACGACTAACTATGGCTACACCTTC.

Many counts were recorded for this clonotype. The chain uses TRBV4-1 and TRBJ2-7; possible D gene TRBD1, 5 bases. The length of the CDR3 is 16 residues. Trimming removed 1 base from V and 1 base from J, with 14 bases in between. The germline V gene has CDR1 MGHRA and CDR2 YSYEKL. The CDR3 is CASSQAPGLYSYEQYF. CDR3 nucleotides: TGCGCCAGCAGCCAAGCTCCAGGGTTGTATTCCTACGAGCAGTACTTC.

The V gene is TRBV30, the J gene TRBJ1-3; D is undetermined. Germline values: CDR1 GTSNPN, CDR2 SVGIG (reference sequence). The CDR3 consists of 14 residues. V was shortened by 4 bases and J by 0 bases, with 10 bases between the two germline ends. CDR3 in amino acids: CAWTGRNSGNTIYF. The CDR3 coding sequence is TGTGCCTGGACCGGACGCAACTCTGGAAACACCATATATTTT.

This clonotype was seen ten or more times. CDR3 loop: CASRVKVQETQYF. The CDR3 nucleotides read TGTGCCAGCAGAGTGAAGGTCCAAGAGACCCAGTACTTC. The chain has TRBV2 and TRBJ2-5, with D hard to call. From germline, CDR1 is SNHLY and CDR2 FYNNEI. This CDR3 has 13 residues. V shed 6 bases and J shed 1 base, with 9 bases lying between them.

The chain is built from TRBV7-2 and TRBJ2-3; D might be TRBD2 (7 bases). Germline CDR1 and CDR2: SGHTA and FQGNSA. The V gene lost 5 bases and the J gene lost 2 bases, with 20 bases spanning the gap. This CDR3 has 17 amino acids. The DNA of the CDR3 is TGTGCCAGCAGCCGCGTTAGGGGGGGGCCGAACACAGATACGCAGTATTTT. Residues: CASSRVRGGPNTDTQYF.

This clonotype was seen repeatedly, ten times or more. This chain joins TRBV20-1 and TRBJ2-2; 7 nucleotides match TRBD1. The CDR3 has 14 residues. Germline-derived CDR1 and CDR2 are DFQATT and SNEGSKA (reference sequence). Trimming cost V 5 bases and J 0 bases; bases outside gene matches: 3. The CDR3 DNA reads TGCAGTGCTCCCGGGACAGCGAACACCGGGGAGCTGTTTTTT. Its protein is CSAPGTANTGELFF.

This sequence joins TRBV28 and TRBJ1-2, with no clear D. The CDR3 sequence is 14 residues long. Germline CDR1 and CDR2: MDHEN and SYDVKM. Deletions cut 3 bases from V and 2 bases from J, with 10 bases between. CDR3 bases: TGTGCCAGCAGTTTGGGAATTTCGAACTATGGCTACACCTTC. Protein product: CASSLGISNYGYTF.

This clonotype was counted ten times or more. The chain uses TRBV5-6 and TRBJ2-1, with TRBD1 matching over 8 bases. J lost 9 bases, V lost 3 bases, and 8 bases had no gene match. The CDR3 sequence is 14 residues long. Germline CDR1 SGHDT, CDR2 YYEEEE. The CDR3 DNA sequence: TGTGCCAGCAGCTGGGGACAGGTTTCCGCTGAGCAGTTCTTC. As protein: CASSWGQVSAEQFF. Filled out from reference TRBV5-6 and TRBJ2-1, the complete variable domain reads DAGVTQSPTHLIKTRGQQVTLRCSPKSGHDTVSWYQQALGQGPQFIFQYYEEEERQRGNFPDRFSGHQFPNYSSELNVNALLLGDSALYLCASSWGQVSAEQFFGPGTRLTVL.

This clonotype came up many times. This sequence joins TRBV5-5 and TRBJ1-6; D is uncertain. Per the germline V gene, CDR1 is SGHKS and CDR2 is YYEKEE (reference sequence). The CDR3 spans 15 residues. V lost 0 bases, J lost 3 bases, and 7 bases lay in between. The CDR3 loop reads CASSLVPSYNSPLHF. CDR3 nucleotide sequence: TGTGCCAGCAGCTTGGTTCCAAGCTATAATTCACCCCTCCACTTT.

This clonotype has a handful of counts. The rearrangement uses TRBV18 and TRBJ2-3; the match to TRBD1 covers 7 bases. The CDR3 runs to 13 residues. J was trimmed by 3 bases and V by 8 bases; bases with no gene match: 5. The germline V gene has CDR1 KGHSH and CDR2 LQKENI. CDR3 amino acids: CASDRDRTDTQYF. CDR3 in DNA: TGTGCCAGCGACAGGGATAGGACAGATACGCAGTATTTT.

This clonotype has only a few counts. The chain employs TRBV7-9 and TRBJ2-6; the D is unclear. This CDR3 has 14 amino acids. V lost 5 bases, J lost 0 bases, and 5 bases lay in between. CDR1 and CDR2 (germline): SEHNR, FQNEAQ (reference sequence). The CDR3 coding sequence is TGTGCCAGCAGCCCATTCTCTGGGGCCAACGTCCTGACTTTC. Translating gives CASSPFSGANVLTF.

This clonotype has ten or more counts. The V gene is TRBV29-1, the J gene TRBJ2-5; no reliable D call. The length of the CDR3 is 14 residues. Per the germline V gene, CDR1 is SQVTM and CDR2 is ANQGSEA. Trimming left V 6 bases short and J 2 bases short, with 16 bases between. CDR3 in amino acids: CSVDDWGGQETQYF. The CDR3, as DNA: TGCAGCGTCGACGATTGGGGTGGGCAAGAGACCCAGTACTTC.

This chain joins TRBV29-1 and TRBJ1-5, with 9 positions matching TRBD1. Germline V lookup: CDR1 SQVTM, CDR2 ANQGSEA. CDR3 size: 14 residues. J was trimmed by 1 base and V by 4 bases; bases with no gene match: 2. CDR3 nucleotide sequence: TGCAGCGTTGCGACAGGGGGGAGCAATCAGCCCCAGCATTTT. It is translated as CSVATGGSNQPQHF.

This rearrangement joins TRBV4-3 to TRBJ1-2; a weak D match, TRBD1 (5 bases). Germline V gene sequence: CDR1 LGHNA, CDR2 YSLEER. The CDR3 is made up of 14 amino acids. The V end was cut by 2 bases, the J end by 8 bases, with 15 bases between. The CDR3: CASSQTGTGPGYTF. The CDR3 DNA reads TGCGCCAGCAGCCAAACGGGGACGGGGCCGGGCTACACCTTC.

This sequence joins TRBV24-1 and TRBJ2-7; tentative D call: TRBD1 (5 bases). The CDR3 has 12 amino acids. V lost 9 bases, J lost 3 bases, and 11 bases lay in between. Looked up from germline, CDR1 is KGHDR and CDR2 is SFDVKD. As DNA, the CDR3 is TGTGCCACCCTTGGACAAGACTACGAGCAGTACTTC. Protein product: CATLGQDYEQYF.

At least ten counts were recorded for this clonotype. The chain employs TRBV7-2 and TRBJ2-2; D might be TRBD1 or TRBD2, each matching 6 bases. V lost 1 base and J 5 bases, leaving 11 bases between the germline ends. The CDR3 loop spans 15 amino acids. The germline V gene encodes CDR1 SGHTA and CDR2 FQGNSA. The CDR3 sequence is CASSLDGGGTGELFF. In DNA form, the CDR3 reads TGTGCCAGCAGCTTAGACGGGGGCGGTACCGGGGAGCTGTTTTTT.